A single sample gave rise to the 21 T cell receptor beta chains below, sequenced in a study of chemoradiotherapy in HPV16-positive cancers. The assay was immunoSEQ multiplex PCR, and TCRdb's table has in-frame clones only and misses some. The table lists about a thousand clones, 75% to 90% of them singletons, with roughly 4.5% in the top ten. The specimen comprised tumor tissue, sampled from a patient who underwent chemoradiotherapy. Source of these receptors: a human donor with HPV-associated anogenital cancer.

The V call is TRBV28, the J call TRBJ1-2, with 9 positions matching TRBD1. The trim removed 5 bases at V and 7 bases at J, leaving 5 bases unmatched. The CDR3 loop spans 13 amino acids. From germline, CDR1 is MDHEN and CDR2 SYDVKM. The CDR3: CASSPSDRGGYTF. CDR3 coding DNA: TGTGCCAGCAGTCCTTCGGACAGGGGTGGCTACACCTTC.

The CDR3 protein is CASSLLSEAAEAFF. The DNA for the CDR3 is TGCGCCAGCAGCTTATTATCGGAAGCGGCTGAAGCTTTCTTT. This sequence joins TRBV5-1 and TRBJ1-1, with unresolved D. CDR3 length: 14 amino acids. Germline V lookup: CDR1 SGHRS, CDR2 YFSETQ. V lost 2 bases, J lost 6 bases, and 14 bases lay in between.

The V call is TRBV29-1, the J call TRBJ2-7; 8 bases are shared with TRBD1. Germline loops: CDR1 SQVTM, CDR2 ANQGSEA. This CDR3 is 11 amino acids long. J gave up 9 bases and V 4 bases, and 5 bases lay outside the gene matches. The CDR3 loop reads CSVVQGARQYF. In DNA, the CDR3 is TGCAGCGTTGTCCAGGGGGCTAGGCAGTACTTC.

V and J are TRBV5-1 and TRBJ2-7; D not certain. The CDR3 runs to 13 residues. Germline lookup yields CDR1 SGHRS and CDR2 YFSETQ. Trimming removed 0 bases from V and 2 bases from J, with 6 bases in between. CDR3 DNA sequence: TGCGCCAGCAGCTTGGAAGGCCCCTACGAGCAGTACTTC. Residues: CASSLEGPYEQYF. Full variable domain (remainder filled in from reference TRBV5-1 and TRBJ2-7): KAGVTQTPRYLIKTRGQQVTLSCSPISGHRSVSWYQQTPGQGLQFLFEYFSETQRNKGNFPGRFSGRQFSNSRSEMNVSTLELGDSALYLCASSLEGPYEQYFGPGTRLTVT.

This clone was recorded only once. The rearrangement joins TRBV29-1 to TRBJ1-2; unclear D gene. The V end lost 4 bases, the J end lost 5 bases, and 14 bases lay between the germline ends. Germline loops: CDR1 SQVTM, CDR2 ANQGSEA. The length of the CDR3 is 13 residues. The CDR3 here is CSVGALRGYGYTF. Here the CDR3 DNA reads TGCAGCGTTGGGGCCCTTAGAGGGTATGGCTACACCTTC.

The rearrangement links TRBV6-6 to TRBJ1-1, with 10 bases fitting TRBD1. V lost 5 bases, J lost 5 bases, and 2 bases stayed unmatched. This CDR3 contains 13 residues. Germline lookup yields CDR1 MNHNY and CDR2 SVGAGI (reference sequence). The CDR3 coding sequence is TGTGCCAGCAGTCGGACAGGGGGAACTGAAGCTTTCTTT. As protein: CASSRTGGTEAFF.

The chain joins TRBV5-1 to TRBJ1-2; no clear D. The CDR3 covers 13 residues. V shed 0 bases and J shed 3 bases, with 6 bases lying between them. The germline V gene has CDR1 SGHRS and CDR2 YFSETQ. The CDR3 nucleotides are TGCGCCAGCAGCTTGGCATCGGACTATGGCTACACCTTC. Its protein product is CASSLASDYGYTF.

The chain employs TRBV9 and TRBJ1-4; TRBD1 matches at 7 bases. From germline, CDR1 is SGDLS and CDR2 YYNGEE. Trimming at V came to 4 bases and at J to 7 bases, leaving 7 bases not matched to a gene. CDR3 length: 14 amino acids. The CDR3 region is CASSPQGEGEKLFF. CDR3 bases: TGTGCCAGCAGCCCGCAGGGGGAGGGTGAAAAACTGTTTTTT.

The rearrangement uses TRBV28 and TRBJ1-6; D unresolved. This CDR3 comprises 13 residues. The germline V gene has CDR1 MDHEN and CDR2 SYDVKM. V was clipped by 6 bases and J by 8 bases, with 11 bases between them. In nucleotides, the CDR3 is TGTGCCAGCAGCCTCGAAACTTATTCACCCCTCCACTTT. Amino acid sequence: CASSLETYSPLHF.

This clone was seen once. V is TRBV11-2 and J is TRBJ1-1, with TRBD1 matching over 7 bases. J gave up 3 bases and V 5 bases, and 12 bases lay outside the gene matches. This CDR3 is 16 amino acids long. Germline V gives CDR1 SGHAT, CDR2 FQNNGV. In nucleotides, the CDR3 is TGTGCCAGCAGCATATCACGGGGGCAGGGGGACACTGAAGCTTTCTTT. As protein: CASSISRGQGDTEAFF.

The rearrangement uses TRBV6-1 and TRBJ2-5; no clear D gene. This CDR3 has 13 amino acids. V was pared by 2 bases and J by 2 bases, with 6 bases between. CDR1 and CDR2 (germline): MNHNS, SASEGT. Here the CDR3 reads CASSEQKQETQYF. CDR3 nucleotides: TGTGCCAGCAGTGAACAGAAGCAAGAGACCCAGTACTTC.

CDR3: CASSPASIDLSSYGYTF. For the CDR3, the DNA is TGTGCCAGCAGTCCCGCGTCTATCGATCTCTCCAGCTATGGCTACACCTTC. The chain has TRBV28 and TRBJ1-2; D is unclear. The CDR3 consists of 17 residues. The germline V gene encodes CDR1 MDHEN and CDR2 SYDVKM. The V end lost 5 bases, the J end lost 4 bases, and 23 bases lay between the germline ends.

The rearrangement uses TRBV7-9 and TRBJ2-1; D unresolved. CDR3 size: 15 residues. The germline V gene encodes CDR1 SEHNR and CDR2 FQNEAQ (reference sequence). The V and J ends lost 0 bases and 2 bases respectively, with 8 bases between them. CDR3 sequence (DNA): TGTGCCAGCAGCTTAGCTCGTGTTACCTACAATGAGCAGTTCTTC. Protein sequence: CASSLARVTYNEQFF.

This chain uses TRBV6-1 with TRBJ1-1; 9 bases are shared with TRBD1. After removal of 0 bases from V and 8 bases from J, the junction contained 10 bases not matched to a gene. The CDR3 is made up of 16 amino acids. From germline, CDR1 is MNHNS and CDR2 SASEGT. CDR3 nucleotide sequence: TGTGCCAGCAGTGAAGCTTCCGGGACAGGGTATTACGAAGCTTTCTTT. The encoded protein is CASSEASGTGYYEAFF.

The chain carries TRBV2 and TRBJ1-4, with 7 nucleotides matching TRBD1. Per germline, CDR1 SNHLY and CDR2 FYNNEI. The trim removed 4 bases at V and 8 bases at J, leaving 10 bases unmatched. This CDR3 region has 15 residues. This CDR3 is CASSAVDRAGEKLFF. The CDR3 bases are TGTGCCAGCAGTGCTGTAGACAGGGCCGGCGAAAAACTGTTTTTT. The variable domain in full, with the rest retrieved from reference TRBV2 and TRBJ1-4, is EPEVTQTPSHQVTQMGQEVILRCVPISNHLYFYWYRQILGQKVEFLVSFYNNEISEKSEIFDDQFSVERPDGSNFTLKIRSTKLEDSAMYFCASSAVDRAGEKLFFGSGTQLSVL.

V gene TRBV4-2 combines with J gene TRBJ1-4; 7 nucleotides match TRBD1. Losses at the gene ends were 0 bases for V and 8 bases for J; bases not matched to a gene: 6. The CDR3 has 15 residues. CDR1 is LGHNA and CDR2 is YNFKEQ in the germline V gene. CDR3 DNA sequence: TGTGCCAGCAGCCAAGATGAGGGGGCAGAGGAAAAACTGTTTTTT. Its protein product is CASSQDEGAEEKLFF.

Only one count was recorded for this clone. The gene calls are TRBV5-4 and TRBJ2-1, with D possibly being TRBD1 (5 bases). In germline, CDR1 is SGHNT, CDR2 YYREEE (reference sequence). This CDR3 has 15 amino acids. Trimming shortened V by 2 bases and J by 0 bases, and 9 bases separated the two germline ends. CDR3 sequence reads: CASSLGASSYNEQFF. CDR3 nucleotide sequence: TGTGCCAGCAGCTTAGGGGCAAGCTCCTACAATGAGCAGTTCTTC.

V gene TRBV28 combines with J gene TRBJ1-5; 8 bases are a match to TRBD1. Germline values: CDR1 MDHEN, CDR2 SYDVKM. Trimming took 4 bases from V and 7 from J; bases not matched to a gene: 9. CDR3 size: 15 residues. CDR3 nucleotide sequence: TGTGCCAGCAGTTACCGACAGGGGACGGTGCAGCCCCAGCATTTT. Translation gives CASSYRQGTVQPQHF.

The CDR3 nucleotides are TGTGCCAGCAGCTTAGTGGGACAAGAGACCCAGTACTTC. Amino acid sequence: CASSLVGQETQYF. The chain couples TRBV11-2 to TRBJ2-5; D unclear. Trimming removed 1 base from V and 2 bases from J, with 5 bases in between. CDR1 and CDR2 (germline): SGHAT, FQNNGV. This CDR3 is 13 amino acids long.

This chain links TRBV14 with TRBJ1-2; a weak D match, TRBD1 (5 bases). Germline V lookup: CDR1 SGHDN, CDR2 FVKESK. The V end was cut by 1 base, the J end by 4 bases, with 19 bases between. CDR3 length: 17 amino acids. CDR3 DNA sequence: TGTGCCAGCAGCCAAGGTGGGGGACGGGGGGGAGGCTATGGCTACACCTTC. Protein sequence: CASSQGGGRGGGYGYTF.

The chain carries TRBV25-1 and TRBJ1-3; possibly TRBD1 for D (5 bases). This CDR3 has 14 amino acids. The V end was cut by 3 bases, the J end by 8 bases, with 14 bases between. The germline V gene encodes CDR1 MGHDK and CDR2 SYGVNS. CDR3 region: CASSEPLGGDTIYF. CDR3 nucleotide sequence: TGTGCCAGCAGTGAGCCGTTGGGAGGGGACACCATATATTTT.